The rows below give T cell receptor beta chains drawn from one sample of a study of blood T cell repertoires in COVID-19. Assay: immunoSEQ multiplex PCR; the TCRdb copy retains only in-frame clones and omits some. The data show more than 110,000 clones, about 87% seen once. The sample comprised peripheral blood. The origin of the receptors is a woman between 40 and 55 years old with acute or convalescent COVID-19. Each CDR3 is given without its conserved first and last residue.

V gene	J gene	CDR3 protein
TRBV6-5	TRBJ2-2	ASGIPGQSTRELF
TRBV3-1/TRBV3-2	TRBJ2-5	ASSHLAGLEQETQY
TRBV6-5	TRBJ2-1	ATSSGGSSYNEQF
TRBV3-1/TRBV3-2	TRBJ1-4	ASSPKPPQGAREKLF
TRBV29-1	TRBJ1-1	SVLDGGRTEAF
TRBV6-5	TRBJ2-4	ASRGEVFGKNIQY
TRBV4-3	TRBJ2-1	ASSQDRSGGSNEQF
TRBV6-2/TRBV6-3	TRBJ2-7	ASSMTGPYEQY
TRBV9	TRBJ2-2	ASSLHSGQGVTGELF
TRBV5-1	TRBJ1-3	ASSYGQGNGNTIY
TRBV9	TRBJ1-3	ASSESAAADTIY
TRBV6-2/TRBV6-3	TRBJ2-7	ASTPGGRPYEQY
TRBV5-6	TRBJ2-7	ASSYGLAGYSYEQY
TRBV7-9	TRBJ2-1	ASSPRDRRSDEQF
TRBV10-3	TRBJ1-1	AISESGGGTEAF
TRBV11-2	TRBJ1-2	ASTSTRGRIYGYT
TRBV9	TRBJ1-5	ASGKYRVFNQPQH
TRBV18	TRBJ1-2	ASSPRQIDYGYT
TRBV9	TRBJ1-2	ASSVMAGGNYGYT
TRBV3-1/TRBV3-2	TRBJ1-1	ASSQRRSDTEAF
TRBV28	TRBJ1-6	ASRRDRLNSPLH
TRBV7-3	TRBJ2-1	ASSSTSGSNEQF
TRBV5-8	TRBJ2-2	ASSIQDSGELF
TRBV10-1	TRBJ2-1	ASSEGASGYNEQF
TRBV7-2	TRBJ2-7	ASSLHLDSAFYEQY
TRBV7-9	TRBJ1-2	ASSTAGDDGYT
TRBV3-1/TRBV3-2	TRBJ2-1	ASSQSGDEQF
TRBV19	TRBJ2-7	ASRVSPSSYEQY
TRBV5-5	TRBJ1-6	ASRTGLHSPLH
TRBV5-1	TRBJ2-5	ASSLESGRQETQY
TRBV19	TRBJ1-2	ASMEGRYGYT
TRBV10-3	TRBJ1-2	AISVASGTGGTVGYT
TRBV5-4	TRBJ2-1	ASSFLAGEYEQF
TRBV4-3	TRBJ1-6	ASSQDQRTGSYNSPLH
TRBV6-2/TRBV6-3	TRBJ1-1	ASSRGGGIDTEAF
TRBV15	TRBJ2-1	ATSRDLAGGVDEQF
TRBV13	TRBJ2-7	ASSLEADRSYEQY